These 23 T cell receptor beta chains were sequenced from one sample in a study of regulatory and conventional T cells in RAG deficiency. TCRdb's table, derived via immunoSEQ multiplex PCR, lists solely in-frame clones and lacks some. The sample records more than 20,000 clones, roughly 96% being singletons. The sorted conventional CD4+ T cells were CD25-low and CD127-high, with genomic DNA sequenced. The data also belong to a second study, concerning regulatory T cells. From that paper: Primers: 52 TRBV forward and 13 TRBJ reverse.

The sample comprised CD25- CD4+ T cells sorted from blood. Receptors originate from a human donor in good health.

This clone was found once. This chain links TRBV5-1 with TRBJ2-3; D gene ambiguous. The CDR3 contains 12 residues. Germline V gene data show CDR1 as SGHRS and CDR2 as YFSETQ. Trimming removed 7 bases from V and 0 bases from J, with 6 bases in between. CDR3 region: CASRQSTDTQYF. The CDR3 region has the DNA TGCGCCAGCCGACAAAGCACAGATACGCAGTATTTT.

The chain recombines TRBV15 with TRBJ1-1; 7 bases line up with TRBD1. The V gene's germline CDR1 is LNHNV and CDR2 YYDKDF (reference sequence). With 1 base clipped from V and 3 bases from J, the junction kept 8 bases outside the gene matches. The CDR3 is 16 residues long. In DNA, the CDR3 is TGTGCCACCAGCAGAGCTTCTGGTCAGGGGGACACTGAAGCTTTCTTT. This sequence encodes CATSRASGQGDTEAFF.

The chain has TRBV28 and TRBJ2-2; 7 positions match TRBD2. This CDR3 comprises 17 residues. The V segment lost 5 bases and the J segment 0 bases; nucleotides outside the gene matches: 9. Per germline, CDR1 MDHEN and CDR2 SYDVKM. CDR3 amino acids: CASSKFRGGSNTGELFF. CDR3 nucleotides: TGTGCCAGCAGTAAATTTCGCGGGGGATCGAACACCGGGGAGCTGTTTTTT. The full variable domain, rest sourced from reference TRBV28 and TRBJ2-2, is DVKVTQSSRYLVKRTGEKVFLECVQDMDHENMFWYRQDPGLGLRLIYFSYDVKMKEKGDIPEGYSVSREKKERFSLILESASTNQTSMYLCASSKFRGGSNTGELFFGEGSRLTVL.

The rearrangement joins TRBV7-2 to TRBJ1-6; D remains ambiguous. The CDR3 has 14 amino acids. CDR1 is SGHTA, CDR2 FQGNSA, per germline. With 3 bases removed from V and 3 bases from J, the gap between germline ends came to 6 bases. The CDR3 protein is CASSLSSYNSPLHF. The DNA for the CDR3 is TGTGCCAGCAGCTTGAGTAGCTATAATTCACCCCTCCACTTT.

The chain recombines TRBV30 with TRBJ1-3; no firm D call. Germline lookup yields CDR1 GTSNPN and CDR2 SVGIG (reference sequence). The CDR3 runs to 13 residues. V dropped 0 bases and J dropped 3 bases, with 6 bases sitting between them. The CDR3 DNA follows: TGTGCCTGGAGTGTAAACAGTGGAAACACCATATATTTT. It encodes CAWSVNSGNTIYF.

The chain carries TRBV25-1 and TRBJ2-3; possibly TRBD2 for D (7 bases). This CDR3 has 15 amino acids. Germline lookup yields CDR1 MGHDK and CDR2 SYGVNS. V lost 2 bases, J lost 1 base, and 10 bases lay in between. CDR3 coding DNA: TGTGCCAGCAGTGAAGGGGGGGCTCGCACAGATACGCAGTATTTT. This codes for CASSEGGARTDTQYF. The complete variable domain, with remaining parts taken from reference TRBV25-1 and TRBJ2-3, reads EADIYQTPRYLVIGTGKKITLECSQTMGHDKMYWYQQDPGMELHLIHYSYGVNSTEKGDLSSESTVSRIRTEHFPLTLESARPSHTSQYLCASSEGGARTDTQYFGPGTRLTVL.

The V gene is TRBV11-2, the J gene TRBJ2-3, with 8 bases aligning to TRBD2. Trimming cost V 1 base and J 3 bases; bases outside gene matches: 3. The CDR3 length is 15 residues. CDR1 and CDR2 (germline): SGHAT, FQNNGV. CDR3: CASSLGGGMTDTQYF. DNA of the CDR3: TGTGCCAGCAGCTTAGGCGGGGGGATGACAGATACGCAGTATTTT.

The gene calls are TRBV7-3 and TRBJ1-5, with 7 bases matching TRBD1. This CDR3 comprises 15 residues. Losses at the gene ends were 2 bases for V and 2 bases for J; bases not matched to a gene: 3. Germline-derived CDR1 and CDR2 are SGHTA and FQGTGA. The CDR3 protein is CASSLGGTGNQPQHF. The CDR3 nucleotides read TGTGCCAGCAGCTTAGGGGGGACAGGCAATCAGCCCCAGCATTTT.

This chain uses TRBV10-3 with TRBJ1-1; D remains ambiguous. Trimming took 7 bases from V and 4 from J, leaving 13 bases between them. Per germline, CDR1 ENHRY and CDR2 SYGVKD. CDR3 length: 13 amino acids. In nucleotides, the CDR3 is TGTGCCATCACCCGGGCCGAGGGCACTGAAGCTTTCTTT. This translates into CAITRAEGTEAFF.

Of note for this clone: One end of the junction fails to match germline, which may point to a read error. The sample has other DNA sequences that encode this CDR3 too. The CDR3: CAISNRDRNTEAFF. As DNA, the CDR3 is TGCGCCATCAGTAACCGGGACAGAAACACTGAAGCTTTCTTT. The genes are TRBV10-3 and TRBJ1-1; 7 nucleotides align to TRBD1. The CDR3 is made up of 14 amino acids. Per the germline V gene, CDR1 is ENHRY and CDR2 is SYGVKD.

J is TRBJ2-3 and V is TRBV7-3, with 11 bases lining up with TRBD2. With 2 bases clipped from V and 6 bases from J, the junction kept 7 bases outside the gene matches. Germline lookup yields CDR1 SGHTA and CDR2 FQGTGA. CDR3 length: 16 residues. The CDR3 region is CASSLGLAGGEDTQYF. The CDR3 DNA reads as TGTGCCAGCAGCTTAGGGCTAGCGGGGGGAGAGGATACGCAGTATTTT.

V and J are TRBV28 and TRBJ1-2; D might be TRBD1 (5 bases). Germline V gene lookup returns CDR1 MDHEN and CDR2 SYDVKM. The CDR3 totals 14 residues. V lost 2 bases to trimming and J lost 3 bases, with 10 bases between them. The CDR3 loop is CASSLPGGDYGYTF. In DNA form, the CDR3 reads TGTGCCAGCAGTTTACCGGGAGGGGACTATGGCTACACCTTC.

The rearrangement uses TRBV7-3 and TRBJ2-2; no definite D call. CDR3 length: 13 residues. CDR1 is SGHTA, CDR2 FQGTGA, per germline. Trimming cost V 0 bases and J 7 bases, with 6 bases left between them. The CDR3 DNA is TGTGCCAGCAGCTTAACGCGGAACGGGGAGCTGTTTTTT. Its translation is CASSLTRNGELFF. The full variable domain, rest sourced from reference TRBV7-3 and TRBJ2-2, is GAGVSQTPSNKVTEKGKYVELRCDPISGHTALYWYRQSLGQGPEFLIYFQGTGAADDSGLPNDRFFAVRPEGSVSTLKIQRTERGDSAVYLCASSLTRNGELFFGEGSRLTVL.

CDR3 sequence: CSAVTGNRQYF. Here the CDR3 DNA reads TGCAGTGCTGTTACAGGGAATCGGCAGTACTTC. The J gene is TRBJ2-7, the V gene TRBV20-1; weak D call: TRBD1 (6 bases). This CDR3 has 11 amino acids. Germline-derived CDR1 and CDR2 are DFQATT and SNEGSKA (reference sequence). V shed 5 bases and J shed 9 bases, with 14 bases lying between them.

This clone came up once. The CDR3 nucleotides read TGTGCCAGCAGTGGTAGGGCCGGGGCCGGGGAGCTGTTTTTT. It is translated as CASSGRAGAGELFF. This chain uses TRBV2 with TRBJ2-2, with a weak D call TRBD2 (5 bases). Per the germline V gene, CDR1 is SNHLY and CDR2 is FYNNEI. Between the trimmed V and J ends, which lost 4 bases and 6 bases, there was a span of 12 bases. The CDR3 is 14 residues long.

The rearrangement uses TRBV10-3 and TRBJ2-5, with D possibly TRBD1 on 5 matching bases. Trimming removed 2 bases from V and 5 bases from J, with 12 bases in between. This CDR3 has 14 residues. Germline V gene data show CDR1 as ENHRY and CDR2 as SYGVKD. CDR3 in amino acids: CAISEGRESETQYF. The CDR3 DNA reads as TGTGCCATCAGTGAGGGCAGGGAATCGGAGACCCAGTACTTC.

This chain joins TRBV10-3 and TRBJ1-1, with unresolved D. Germline V gene sequence: CDR1 ENHRY, CDR2 SYGVKD. V lost 4 bases and J 1 base, leaving 10 bases between the germline ends. This CDR3 region has 14 residues. CDR3 in amino acids: CAISGLRGNTEAFF. The CDR3 nucleotides are TGTGCCATCAGTGGACTCCGGGGGAACACTGAAGCTTTCTTT.

In its sample, this clone was seen a few times. DNA for the CDR3: TGTGCCAGCAGCTTCCAGGGACAGGGGGATGGCTACACCTTC. Translated, it gives CASSFQGQGDGYTF. The chain joins TRBV11-2 to TRBJ1-2; 11 nucleotides match TRBD1. With 3 bases clipped from V and 6 bases from J, the junction kept 3 bases outside the gene matches. This CDR3 region has 14 residues. Germline CDR1 and CDR2: SGHAT and FQNNGV.

As concerns this clone: This sample includes further DNA sequences coding for the same CDR3. V usage is TRBV11-2 and J usage is TRBJ1-1; TRBD1 aligns across 9 bases. The CDR3 runs 16 residues. V dropped 2 bases and J dropped 3; count of bases not matched to a gene: 7. The germline CDR1 and CDR2 sequences are SGHAT and FQNNGV. The CDR3 DNA reads TGTGCCAGCAGCTTACGTCGGACAGGGGCGGACACTGAAGCTTTCTTT. Translating gives CASSLRRTGADTEAFF. Variable domain in full (rest from reference TRBV11-2 and TRBJ1-1): EAGVAQSPRYKIIEKRQSVAFWCNPISGHATLYWYQQILGQGPKLLIQFQNNGVVDDSQLPKDRFSAERLKGVDSTLKIQPAKLEDSAVYLCASSLRRTGADTEAFFGQGTRLTVV.

The chain recombines TRBV5-4 with TRBJ2-6; the match to TRBD1 covers 7 bases. V was clipped by 0 bases and J by 2 bases; unmatched bases: 11. This CDR3 is built from 19 residues. CDR1 and CDR2 (germline): SGHNT, YYREEE (reference sequence). The DNA of the CDR3 is TGTGCCAGCAGCTTGGTTGGTGGGACAGTCCTTACTGGGGCCAACGTCCTGACTTTC. Protein product: CASSLVGGTVLTGANVLTF.

V and J are TRBV5-1 and TRBJ1-1; TRBD1 aligns across 9 bases. The length of the CDR3 is 14 residues. Trimming removed 4 bases from V and 11 bases from J; junction bases left unmatched: 12. CDR1 is SGHRS, CDR2 YFSETQ, per germline. For the CDR3, the DNA is TGCGCCAGCAGCAAGGGACAGGGATCGACGGGGGCTTTCTTT. Protein product: CASSKGQGSTGAFF.

The chain links TRBV10-2 to TRBJ2-3; 7 bases map to TRBD2. The CDR3 runs 16 residues. The trim removed 5 bases at V and 0 bases at J, leaving 8 bases unmatched. CDR1 is WSHSY and CDR2 is SAAADI in the germline V gene. CDR3 nucleotides: TGCGCCAGCAGTACCGGCGGGGGAACTAGCACAGATACGCAGTATTTT. Translated, it gives CASSTGGGTSTDTQYF.

The chain is built from TRBV19 and TRBJ2-3; 10 bases align to TRBD2. V lost 6 bases and J lost 6; bases outside the gene matches: 15. Looked up from germline, CDR1 is LNHDA and CDR2 is SQIVND (reference sequence). This CDR3 contains 17 residues. The CDR3 loop reads CASSPLYERGGKDTQYF. The CDR3 bases are TGTGCCAGTAGCCCACTATACGAGCGGGGGGGCAAGGATACGCAGTATTTT.